This T cell receptor (beta chain) stems from a study of T cells in Graves' hyperthyroidism and ophthalmopathy. Background on the study: Once the initial diagnosis was made, peripheral blood was obtained before any treatment.

The V gene's germline CDR1 is MNHEY and CDR2 SMNVEV (reference sequence). The CDR3 is made up of 14 amino acids. V gave up 8 bases and J gave up 5 bases; unmatched junction bases: 8. RNA transcripts provided the source from which TCR beta CDR3 regions were amplified. TCR CDR3 underwent first-round RT-PCR with the HTBI primer set. MiXCR was run by TCRdb on the multiplex PCR reads, yielding one entry per CDR3 protein. The sample shows about 250,000 distinct CDR3 sequences, around 26% of them seen only once. Each person with ophthalmopathy scored at least 3 on the Clinical Activity Score, reached NOSPECS grade 4 or higher, and had been ill under 3 months.

The V call is TRBV27, the J call TRBJ2-7; 11 bases fit TRBD2. The sequence came from a woman aged 40 to 55 with Graves' ophthalmopathy. What was sequenced was blood. CDR3 nucleotide sequence: TGTGCCAGCGGAATAGCGGGAGGGACCAACGAGCAGTACTTC. Translation gives CASGIAGGTNEQYF.